The clone carrying this T cell receptor beta chain has at least ten counts. Its antigen remains unidentified. This sample's TCRbeta library carried unique molecular identifier barcodes. TCRdb passed the PCR reads through MiXCR, listing each CDR3 protein once. Seen here are tens of thousands of distinct CDR3 sequences, less than 8.5% observed once, and the top ten hold more than 25%. This sample stems from a study of T-cell reconstitution after alpha-beta-depleted transplantation in children. The CDR3 has 14 residues. Germline-derived CDR1 and CDR2 are SEHNR and FQNEAQ (reference sequence). V shed 8 bases and J shed 2 bases, with 12 bases lying between them. Study-level results: Reports say that about two months after transplant, the alpha-beta T cells came out of several hundred graft clones that had expanded.

The TCR was taken from a child in the first two years of life who had a stem cell transplant for acute myeloid leukemia, so the T cells may come from the graft donor. The J gene is TRBJ2-2, the V gene TRBV7-9; D may match TRBD1 or TRBD2 (5 bases each). The sequencing used peripheral blood, collected 60 days after TCRalphabeta/CD19-depleted stem cell transplant. CDR3 DNA sequence: TGTGCCAGCTGGGGGTACACCAACACCGGGGAGCTGTTTTTT. It encodes CASWGYTNTGELFF.